This is a list of T cell receptor beta chains from one sample in a study of blood T cell repertoires in COVID-19. TCRdb's table, derived via immunoSEQ multiplex PCR, lists solely in-frame clones and lacks some. The table shows 25,000 to 35,000 clones, with 85% to 90% occurring only once. The specimen was peripheral blood. Receptors originate from a human donor in a cohort sampled during active COVID-19. Each CDR3 is given with its conserved first and last residue. The order of the fields is D gene, clone size, J gene, V gene, CDR3 DNA, CDR3 protein. D genes are given only for firm matches. Size tells how often a clone was seen (once, few, many) or the class of an expanded clone, and some rows leave it out.

d_call: TRBD1
clone_size: NA
j_call: TRBJ1-6
v_call: TRBV28
cdr3_nt: TGTGCCAGCAGTTCCGTTGCGTACCAGGGGGCCCAGGGTTCACCCCTCCACTTT
cdr3_aa: CASSSVAYQGAQGSPLHF

d_call: TRBD2
clone_size: few
j_call: TRBJ2-7
v_call: TRBV5-1
cdr3_nt: TGCGCCAGCAGCAGCGGGCCCCGGCCAGCGGGGGGTACCTTCGGCGAGCAGTACTTC
cdr3_aa: CASSSGPRPAGGTFGEQYF

d_call: TRBD2
clone_size: NA
j_call: TRBJ2-1
v_call: TRBV9
cdr3_nt: TGTGCCAGCAGCGTAATGAGCGGGGGGGCGTCGGGCGAGCAGTTCTTC
cdr3_aa: CASSVMSGGASGEQFF

d_call: NA
clone_size: NA
j_call: TRBJ2-3
v_call: TRBV2
cdr3_nt: TGTGCCAGCAGTGAACTATTCGGTAATACGCAGTATTTT
cdr3_aa: CASSELFGNTQYF

d_call: NA
clone_size: NA
j_call: TRBJ1-5
v_call: TRBV5-5
cdr3_nt: TGTGCCAGCAGCTTGGGTCAGGCAGGCAGGCATCAGCCCCAGCATTTT
cdr3_aa: CASSLGQAGRHQPQHF

d_call: NA
clone_size: NA
j_call: TRBJ1-2
v_call: TRBV2
cdr3_nt: TGTGCCAGCAGTACAGCCGCCTATGGCTACACCTTC
cdr3_aa: CASSTAAYGYTF

d_call: TRBD1
clone_size: NA
j_call: TRBJ1-1
v_call: TRBV7-3
cdr3_nt: TGTGCCAGCAGCTACGGACAGGGGGCGAAGTATACTGAAGCTTTCTTT
cdr3_aa: CASSYGQGAKYTEAFF

d_call: NA
clone_size: NA
j_call: TRBJ1-2
v_call: TRBV11-1
cdr3_nt: TGTGCCAGCAGCTTAGTTGGCGGATATGGCTACACCTTC
cdr3_aa: CASSLVGGYGYTF

d_call: NA
clone_size: once
j_call: TRBJ1-1
v_call: TRBV7-2
cdr3_nt: TGTGCCAGCAGCGGCGGGACCCTCCTCAACACTGAAGCTTTCTTT
cdr3_aa: CASSGGTLLNTEAFF

d_call: NA
clone_size: NA
j_call: TRBJ2-5
v_call: TRBV18
cdr3_nt: TGTGCCAGCTCACCGACAGGCCACCAAGAGACCCAGTACTTC
cdr3_aa: CASSPTGHQETQYF

d_call: TRBD1
clone_size: NA
j_call: TRBJ2-3
v_call: TRBV10-3
cdr3_nt: TGTGCCATCAGTGAGCCCCGGACAGGGGCTCCTACGCAGTATTTT
cdr3_aa: CAISEPRTGAPTQYF

d_call: TRBD2
clone_size: NA
j_call: TRBJ2-1
v_call: TRBV18
cdr3_nt: TGTGCCAGCTCACCAAAGTCAGCGGGAGACAATGAGCAGTTCTTC
cdr3_aa: CASSPKSAGDNEQFF

d_call: NA
clone_size: NA
j_call: TRBJ2-7
v_call: TRBV4-1
cdr3_nt: TGCGCCAGCAGCCAAGATGGGAGTTACGAGCAGTACTTC
cdr3_aa: CASSQDGSYEQYF

d_call: TRBD2
clone_size: NA
j_call: TRBJ2-7
v_call: TRBV6-2/TRBV6-3
cdr3_nt: TGTGCCAGCAGTTACCTCTTGAAAGGGACTAGCCGAGACGAGCAGTACTTC
cdr3_aa: CASSYLLKGTSRDEQYF

d_call: NA
clone_size: NA
j_call: TRBJ1-1
v_call: TRBV2
cdr3_nt: TGTGCCAGCAGTCTACAGGAGAACACTGAAGCTTTCTTT
cdr3_aa: CASSLQENTEAFF

d_call: NA
clone_size: NA
j_call: TRBJ2-3
v_call: TRBV5-1
cdr3_nt: TGCGCCAGCAGCTCTCGTAGGGGCAGTCCCACAGATACGCAGTATTTT
cdr3_aa: CASSSRRGSPTDTQYF

d_call: NA
clone_size: NA
j_call: TRBJ1-2
v_call: TRBV30
cdr3_nt: TGTGCCTGGAGTAGCGGGGTCCCTGGCTACACCTTC
cdr3_aa: CAWSSGVPGYTF

d_call: NA
clone_size: NA
j_call: TRBJ2-5
v_call: TRBV3-1/TRBV3-2
cdr3_nt: TGTGCCAGCAGCCCTTACCGGGGGGCCCAGCAAGAGACCCAGTACTTC
cdr3_aa: CASSPYRGAQQETQYF

d_call: NA
clone_size: NA
j_call: TRBJ2-3
v_call: TRBV11-3
cdr3_nt: TGTGCCAGCAGCTCCCGACTCATTAGGGACTCCAACACAGGCACGCAGTATTTT
cdr3_aa: CASSSRLIRDSNTGTQYF

d_call: TRBD2
clone_size: NA
j_call: TRBJ2-1
v_call: TRBV6-2/TRBV6-3
cdr3_nt: TGTGCCAGCAGCCGGTCTGAGCGGGGGTCCGACAATGAGCAGTTCTTC
cdr3_aa: CASSRSERGSDNEQFF

d_call: TRBD2
clone_size: NA
j_call: TRBJ2-5
v_call: TRBV15
cdr3_nt: TGTGCCACCAGCAGGACTAGCGGGGGGGCCGGGGCCCAGTACTTC
cdr3_aa: CATSRTSGGAGAQYF

d_call: TRBD2
clone_size: NA
j_call: TRBJ2-1
v_call: TRBV5-1
cdr3_nt: TGCGCCAGCAGCTTTACAGCGGGGGGGCCGGATGAGCAGTTCTTC
cdr3_aa: CASSFTAGGPDEQFF

d_call: TRBD1
clone_size: NA
j_call: TRBJ1-4
v_call: TRBV19
cdr3_nt: TGTGCCAGTAGTAATCTACCGGGACAGTTGTTTTTT
cdr3_aa: CASSNLPGQLFF

d_call: TRBD1
clone_size: NA
j_call: TRBJ2-3
v_call: TRBV24-1
cdr3_nt: TGTGCCACCAGTGATCCGACAGGGGGCGTAGCAGATACGCAGTATTTT
cdr3_aa: CATSDPTGGVADTQYF

d_call: TRBD2
clone_size: once
j_call: TRBJ2-3
v_call: TRBV11-3
cdr3_nt: TGTGCCAGCAGGACGAGCGGGGGGGCTACAGATACGCAGTATTTT
cdr3_aa: CASRTSGGATDTQYF

d_call: TRBD1
clone_size: NA
j_call: TRBJ2-6
v_call: TRBV6-2/TRBV6-3
cdr3_nt: TGTGCCAGCAGTTGGACAGGGGCCAGCTCTGGGGCCAACGTCCTGACTTTC
cdr3_aa: CASSWTGASSGANVLTF

d_call: TRBD2
clone_size: NA
j_call: TRBJ2-1
v_call: TRBV10-3
cdr3_nt: TGTGCCATCAGTGAACAAGCGGGGGGGCCCTATGAGCAGTTCTTC
cdr3_aa: CAISEQAGGPYEQFF

d_call: TRBD2
clone_size: NA
j_call: TRBJ2-3
v_call: TRBV7-8
cdr3_nt: TGTGCCAGCAGCCACGGACTAGCGGGGGGCCCCCCGGATACGCAGTATTTT
cdr3_aa: CASSHGLAGGPPDTQYF

d_call: TRBD2
clone_size: NA
j_call: TRBJ2-1
v_call: TRBV5-4
cdr3_nt: TGTGCCAGCAGCTTCGGCGGGGGGGCCTACAATGAGCAGTTCTTC
cdr3_aa: CASSFGGGAYNEQFF

d_call: TRBD1
clone_size: NA
j_call: TRBJ1-2
v_call: TRBV4-1
cdr3_nt: TGCGCCAGCAGCCTGACAGGGGCCACTAACTATGGCTACACCTTC
cdr3_aa: CASSLTGATNYGYTF

d_call: TRBD2
clone_size: NA
j_call: TRBJ2-1
v_call: TRBV20-1
cdr3_nt: TGCAGTGCTAGTGGAATAGCGGGGGGGCCGAGCAATGAGCAGTTCTTC
cdr3_aa: CSASGIAGGPSNEQFF

d_call: NA
clone_size: NA
j_call: TRBJ2-5
v_call: TRBV12-3/TRBV12-4
cdr3_nt: TGTGCCAGCAGTTGGGTAGCGGAGACCCAGTACTTC
cdr3_aa: CASSWVAETQYF

d_call: NA
clone_size: NA
j_call: TRBJ1-1
v_call: TRBV5-5
cdr3_nt: TGTGCCAGCAGCTGGGACAAGGGATCACGGGGCACTGAAGCTTTCTTT
cdr3_aa: CASSWDKGSRGTEAFF

d_call: NA
clone_size: NA
j_call: TRBJ1-3
v_call: TRBV7-2
cdr3_nt: TGTGCCAGCAGTCTCCAGGGTAATGGAAACACCATATATTTT
cdr3_aa: CASSLQGNGNTIYF

d_call: NA
clone_size: NA
j_call: TRBJ2-3
v_call: TRBV29-1
cdr3_nt: TGCAGCGCTGTGACAGACTCTAGCACAGATACGCAGTATTTT
cdr3_aa: CSAVTDSSTDTQYF

d_call: NA
clone_size: NA
j_call: TRBJ2-7
v_call: TRBV10-3
cdr3_nt: TGTGCCATCAGTCGCGGGACTCCCGCTTGGGGTATGAACTTC
cdr3_aa: CAISRGTPAWGMNF

d_call: NA
clone_size: NA
j_call: TRBJ2-2
v_call: TRBV13
cdr3_nt: TGTGCCAGTACGGCTAGCGAATCCACCGGGGAGCTGTTTTTT
cdr3_aa: CASTASESTGELFF

d_call: TRBD2
clone_size: NA
j_call: TRBJ2-3
v_call: TRBV7-6
cdr3_nt: TGTGCCAGCAGCTTGACTAGCGGGGGGGCAGTACCCCCCACAGATACGCAGTATTTT
cdr3_aa: CASSLTSGGAVPPTDTQYF

d_call: TRBD1
clone_size: NA
j_call: TRBJ1-1
v_call: TRBV29-1
cdr3_nt: TGCAGCGTGGGGATGACAGGGGGGAACACTGAAGCTTTCTTT
cdr3_aa: CSVGMTGGNTEAFF

d_call: NA
clone_size: NA
j_call: TRBJ2-1
v_call: TRBV7-2
cdr3_nt: TGTGCCAGCAACCGCCCTATCGGACAGCCCGCGGGCTATGAGCAGTTCTTC
cdr3_aa: CASNRPIGQPAGYEQFF

d_call: NA
clone_size: NA
j_call: TRBJ2-7
v_call: TRBV4-3
cdr3_nt: TGCGCCAGCAGCCAAGAACTGAGACAGTCGTTCGAGCAGTACTTC
cdr3_aa: CASSQELRQSFEQYF

d_call: NA
clone_size: many
j_call: TRBJ2-5
v_call: TRBV18
cdr3_nt: TGTGCCAGCTCAAACGGACAGCAAGAGACCCAGTACTTC
cdr3_aa: CASSNGQQETQYF

d_call: TRBD2
clone_size: NA
j_call: TRBJ2-3
v_call: TRBV7-2
cdr3_nt: TGTGCCAGCAGCTTAGTCCTAGCGGGGGCAGATACGCAGTATTTT
cdr3_aa: CASSLVLAGADTQYF

d_call: TRBD1
clone_size: few
j_call: TRBJ2-7
v_call: TRBV7-9
cdr3_nt: TGTGCCAGCAGCCCACAGGGGACCCTCTCCTACGAGCAGTACTTC
cdr3_aa: CASSPQGTLSYEQYF

d_call: TRBD2
clone_size: NA
j_call: TRBJ2-3
v_call: TRBV5-1
cdr3_nt: TGCGCCAGCGCCGGCGGGGGGGCCGAAGATACGCAGTATTTT
cdr3_aa: CASAGGGAEDTQYF

d_call: NA
clone_size: NA
j_call: TRBJ1-1
v_call: TRBV30
cdr3_nt: TGTGCCTCCTCCAGGGGCGCCACTGAAGCTTTCTTT
cdr3_aa: CASSRGATEAFF

d_call: NA
clone_size: NA
j_call: TRBJ1-6
v_call: TRBV4-3
cdr3_nt: TGCGCCAGCAGCCGTGACGGGAGCTCCTATAATTCACCCCTCCACTTT
cdr3_aa: CASSRDGSSYNSPLHF

d_call: TRBD1
clone_size: NA
j_call: TRBJ1-3
v_call: TRBV25-1
cdr3_nt: TGTGCCAGCAGTTCTCTCGGGACAGGGAAAAACACCATATATTTT
cdr3_aa: CASSSLGTGKNTIYF

d_call: NA
clone_size: NA
j_call: TRBJ1-2
v_call: TRBV6-5
cdr3_nt: TGTGCCAGCAGTCGACCCACAGGGAGGGGCGGCTACACCTTC
cdr3_aa: CASSRPTGRGGYTF

d_call: TRBD2
clone_size: NA
j_call: TRBJ2-3
v_call: TRBV5-5
cdr3_nt: TGTGCCAGCAGCTTTTCCGCCGCCGGGGGGGATACGCAGTATTTT
cdr3_aa: CASSFSAAGGDTQYF

d_call: NA
clone_size: NA
j_call: TRBJ2-7
v_call: TRBV7-9
cdr3_nt: TGTGCCAGCAGCTTAAAAGCGTCCGGCCAGGGGGGCTACGAGCAGTACTTC
cdr3_aa: CASSLKASGQGGYEQYF

d_call: NA
clone_size: NA
j_call: TRBJ2-7
v_call: TRBV5-1
cdr3_nt: TGCGCCAGCAGGCGGACAGTAGACTCCTACGAGCAGTACTTC
cdr3_aa: CASRRTVDSYEQYF

d_call: TRBD1
clone_size: NA
j_call: TRBJ1-5
v_call: TRBV12-3/TRBV12-4
cdr3_nt: TGTGCCAGCAGGCACAGGGGAGATCAGCCCCAGCATTTT
cdr3_aa: CASRHRGDQPQHF